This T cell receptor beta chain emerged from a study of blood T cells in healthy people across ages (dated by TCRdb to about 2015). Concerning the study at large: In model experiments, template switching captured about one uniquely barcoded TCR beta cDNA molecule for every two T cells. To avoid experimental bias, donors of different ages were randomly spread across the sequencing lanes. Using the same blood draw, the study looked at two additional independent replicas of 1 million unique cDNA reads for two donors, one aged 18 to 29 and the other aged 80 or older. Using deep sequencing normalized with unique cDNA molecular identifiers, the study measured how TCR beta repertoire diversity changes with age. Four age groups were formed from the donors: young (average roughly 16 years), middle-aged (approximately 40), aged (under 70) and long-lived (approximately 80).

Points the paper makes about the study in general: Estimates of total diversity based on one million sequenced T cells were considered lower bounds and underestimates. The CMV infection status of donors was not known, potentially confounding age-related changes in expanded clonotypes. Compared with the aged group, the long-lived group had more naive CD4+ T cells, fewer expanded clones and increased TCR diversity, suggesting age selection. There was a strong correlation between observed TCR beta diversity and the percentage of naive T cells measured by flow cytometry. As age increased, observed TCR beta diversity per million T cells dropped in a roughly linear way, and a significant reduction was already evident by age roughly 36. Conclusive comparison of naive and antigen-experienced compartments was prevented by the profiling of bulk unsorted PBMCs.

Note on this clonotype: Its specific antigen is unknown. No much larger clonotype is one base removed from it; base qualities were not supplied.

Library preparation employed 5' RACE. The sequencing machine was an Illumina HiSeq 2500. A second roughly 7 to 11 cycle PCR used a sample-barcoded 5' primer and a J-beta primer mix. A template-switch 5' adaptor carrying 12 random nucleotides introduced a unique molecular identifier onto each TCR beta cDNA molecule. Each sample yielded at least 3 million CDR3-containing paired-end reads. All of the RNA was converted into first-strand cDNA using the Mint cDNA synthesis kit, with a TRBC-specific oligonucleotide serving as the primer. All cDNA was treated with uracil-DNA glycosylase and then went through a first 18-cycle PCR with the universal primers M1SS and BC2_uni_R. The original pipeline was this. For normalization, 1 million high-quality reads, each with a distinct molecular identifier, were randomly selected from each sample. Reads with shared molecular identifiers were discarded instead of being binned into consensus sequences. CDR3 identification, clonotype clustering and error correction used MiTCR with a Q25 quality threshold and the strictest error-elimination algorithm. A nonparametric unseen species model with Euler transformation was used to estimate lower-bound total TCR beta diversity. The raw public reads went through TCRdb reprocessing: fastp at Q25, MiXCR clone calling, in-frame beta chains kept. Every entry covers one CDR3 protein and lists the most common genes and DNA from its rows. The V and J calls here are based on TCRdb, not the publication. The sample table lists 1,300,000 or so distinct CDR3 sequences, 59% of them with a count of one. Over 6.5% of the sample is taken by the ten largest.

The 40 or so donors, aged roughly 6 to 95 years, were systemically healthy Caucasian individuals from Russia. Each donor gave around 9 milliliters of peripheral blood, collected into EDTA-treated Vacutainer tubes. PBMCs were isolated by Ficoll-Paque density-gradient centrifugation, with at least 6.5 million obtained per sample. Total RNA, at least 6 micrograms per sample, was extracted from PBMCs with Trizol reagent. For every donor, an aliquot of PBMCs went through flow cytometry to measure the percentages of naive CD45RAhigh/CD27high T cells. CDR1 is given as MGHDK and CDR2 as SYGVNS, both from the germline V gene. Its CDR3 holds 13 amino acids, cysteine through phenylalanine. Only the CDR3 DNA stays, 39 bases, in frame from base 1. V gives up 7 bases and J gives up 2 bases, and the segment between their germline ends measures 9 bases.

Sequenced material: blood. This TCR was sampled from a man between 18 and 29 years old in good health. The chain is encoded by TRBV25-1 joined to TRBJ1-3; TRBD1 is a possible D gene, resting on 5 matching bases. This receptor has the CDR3 CASMRGTGNTIYF. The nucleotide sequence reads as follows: TGTGCCAGCATGAGGGGTACTGGAAACACCATATATTTT.